One sample yielded the 2 T cell receptor beta chains listed below, sequenced in a study of human T cells and chemical hapten exposure. MiXCR was run by TCRdb on the RACE reads, yielding one entry per CDR3 protein. The repertoire holds some 74,000 distinct CDR3 sequences, with around 13% as singletons. Regarding time point: pre-sensitization, week 0. Treatment in this sample: therapeutic diphenylcyclopropenone sensitization with weekly scalp DPC. Here the sequenced sample was whole blood, taken in connection with sensitization to the hapten diphenylcyclopropenone (DPC). Receptor source: a woman aged 45-65 years with alopecia areata. Some clones in this sample may be carry-over from other donors' samples.

The J gene is TRBJ1-2, the V gene TRBV24-1; the D is unclear. The CDR3 runs 13 residues. Trimming took 6 bases from V and 4 from J, leaving 11 bases between them. Germline V gene lookup returns CDR1 KGHDR and CDR2 SFDVKD. The CDR3 DNA reads TGTGCCACCAGTTGGGAGAATTTCTATGGCTACACCTTC. This translates into CATSWENFYGYTF.

In its sample, this clonotype was seen many times. V gene TRBV18 combines with J gene TRBJ2-3, with 11 bases that match TRBD2. The V gene's germline CDR1 is KGHSH and CDR2 LQKENI. Unmatched junction bases numbered 11, after V lost 3 bases and J lost 0 bases. The CDR3 runs to 19 residues. Here the CDR3 DNA reads TGTGCCAGCTCACCGAACATAGCGGGAGGGATGTCTAGCACAGATACGCAGTATTTT. It translates to CASSPNIAGGMSSTDTQYF.